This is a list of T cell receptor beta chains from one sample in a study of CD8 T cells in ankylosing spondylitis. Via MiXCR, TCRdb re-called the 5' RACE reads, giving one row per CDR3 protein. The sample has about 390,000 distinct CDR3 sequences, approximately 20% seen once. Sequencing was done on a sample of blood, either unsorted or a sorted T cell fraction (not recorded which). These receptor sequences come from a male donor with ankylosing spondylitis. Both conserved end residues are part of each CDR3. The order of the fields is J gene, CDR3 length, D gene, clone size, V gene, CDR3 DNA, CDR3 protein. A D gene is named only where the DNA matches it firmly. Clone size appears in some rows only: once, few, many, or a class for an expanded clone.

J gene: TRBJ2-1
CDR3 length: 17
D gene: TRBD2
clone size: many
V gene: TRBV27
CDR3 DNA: TGTGCCAGCAGTTCTAGTGGACTAGCGGGCGGGTACAATGAGCAGTTCTTC
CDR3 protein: CASSSSGLAGGYNEQFF

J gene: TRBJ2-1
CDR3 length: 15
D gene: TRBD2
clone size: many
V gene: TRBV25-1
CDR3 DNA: TGTGCCAGCAGTGCGGCTAGCGGGAGTGTCAATGAGCAGTTCTTC
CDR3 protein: CASSAASGSVNEQFF

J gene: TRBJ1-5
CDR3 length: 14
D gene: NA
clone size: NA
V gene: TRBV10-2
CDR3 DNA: TGCGCCACCAACCGGGAACTTCGTAATCAGCCCCAGCATTTT
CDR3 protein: CATNRELRNQPQHF

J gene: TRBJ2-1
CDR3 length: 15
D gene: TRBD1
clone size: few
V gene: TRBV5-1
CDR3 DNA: TGCGCCAGCAGCCCGCAGGGGGCGACGGCAAATGAGCAGTTCTTC
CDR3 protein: CASSPQGATANEQFF

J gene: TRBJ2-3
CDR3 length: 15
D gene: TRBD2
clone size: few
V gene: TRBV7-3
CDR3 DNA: TGTGCCAGCAGCTACCAGCCGGGACTAACAGATACGCAGTATTTT
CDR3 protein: CASSYQPGLTDTQYF

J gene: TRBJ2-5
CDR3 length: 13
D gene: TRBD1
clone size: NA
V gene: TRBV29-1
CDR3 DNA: TGCAGCGCAGGACGGACAGGGTCGGAGACCCAGTACTTC
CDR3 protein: CSAGRTGSETQYF

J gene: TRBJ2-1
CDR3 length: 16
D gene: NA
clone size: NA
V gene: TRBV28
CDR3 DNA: TGTGCCAGCAGTTTTCGTTTAGTTGTCTCCTACAATGAGCAGTTCTTC
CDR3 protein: CASSFRLVVSYNEQFF

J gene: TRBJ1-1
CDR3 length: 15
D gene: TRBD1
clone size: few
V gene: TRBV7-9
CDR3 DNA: TGTGCCAGCAGCTGGGACAGGGCGGCGAACACTGAAGCTTTCTTT
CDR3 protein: CASSWDRAANTEAFF

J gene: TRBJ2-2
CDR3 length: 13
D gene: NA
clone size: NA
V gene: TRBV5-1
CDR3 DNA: TGCGCCAGCTTCTTCAGGAACACCGGGGAGCTGTTTTTT
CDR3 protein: CASFFRNTGELFF

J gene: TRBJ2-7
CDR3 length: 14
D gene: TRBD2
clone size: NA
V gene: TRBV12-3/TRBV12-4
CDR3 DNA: TGTGCCAGCAAGCAGGGACTAGCGGGAGGCGAGCAGTACTTC
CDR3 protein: CASKQGLAGGEQYF

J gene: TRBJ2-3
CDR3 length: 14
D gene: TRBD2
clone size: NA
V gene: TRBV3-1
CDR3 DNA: TGTGCCAGCAGCCACCCCGGACTAGGAGATACGCAGTATTTT
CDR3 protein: CASSHPGLGDTQYF

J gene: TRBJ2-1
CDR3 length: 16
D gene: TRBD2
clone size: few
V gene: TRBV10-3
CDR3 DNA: TGTGCCATCAGTAGGGGTACTAGCGGGCTTCCTAATGAGCAGTTCTTC
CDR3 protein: CAISRGTSGLPNEQFF

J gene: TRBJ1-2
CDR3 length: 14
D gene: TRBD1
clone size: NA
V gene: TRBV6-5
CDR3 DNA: TGTGCCAGCAGTTACACAGGGGAAACCAATGGCTACACCTTC
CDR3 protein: CASSYTGETNGYTF

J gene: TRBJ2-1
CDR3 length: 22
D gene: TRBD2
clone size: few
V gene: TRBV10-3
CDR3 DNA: TGTGCCATCAGTGAGCCTCAGCAGAGGACTAGCGGGAGGGAAAGCTCCTACAATGAGCAGTTCTTC
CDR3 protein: CAISEPQQRTSGRESSYNEQFF

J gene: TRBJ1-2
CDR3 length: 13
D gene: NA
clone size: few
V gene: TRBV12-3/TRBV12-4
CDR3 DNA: TGTGCCAGCAGCCGCGGGGAAAACTATGGCTACACCTTC
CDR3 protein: CASSRGENYGYTF

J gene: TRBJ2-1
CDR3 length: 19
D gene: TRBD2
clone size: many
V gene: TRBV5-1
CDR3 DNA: TGCGCCAGCAGCTTGGCCCTAGCGGGAGTGATAAATTCCTACAATGAGCAGTTCTTC
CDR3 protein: CASSLALAGVINSYNEQFF

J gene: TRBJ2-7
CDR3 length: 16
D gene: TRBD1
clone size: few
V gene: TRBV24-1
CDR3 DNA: TGTGCCACCAGTGATTCCTCCGGGACAGGAGCCTACGAGCAGTACTTC
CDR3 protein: CATSDSSGTGAYEQYF

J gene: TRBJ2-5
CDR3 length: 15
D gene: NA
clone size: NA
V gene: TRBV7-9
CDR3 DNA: TGTGCCAGCAGCTTCAGGCCGTACGGGCCAGAGACCCAGTACTTC
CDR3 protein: CASSFRPYGPETQYF

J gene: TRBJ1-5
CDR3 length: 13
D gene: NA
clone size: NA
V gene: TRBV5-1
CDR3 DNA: TGCGCCAGCAGCTTGGAGGTAGGTCAGCCCCAGCATTTT
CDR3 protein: CASSLEVGQPQHF

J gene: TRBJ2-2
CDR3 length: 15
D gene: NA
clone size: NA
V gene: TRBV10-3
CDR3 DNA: TGTGCCATCAGTGTCACGGAGCCGAACACCGGGGAGCTGTTTTTT
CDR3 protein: CAISVTEPNTGELFF

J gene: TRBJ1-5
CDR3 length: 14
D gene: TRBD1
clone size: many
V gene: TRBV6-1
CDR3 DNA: TGTGCCAGCAGCTCCGACAGGGGCAATCAGCCCCAGCATTTT
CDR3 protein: CASSSDRGNQPQHF

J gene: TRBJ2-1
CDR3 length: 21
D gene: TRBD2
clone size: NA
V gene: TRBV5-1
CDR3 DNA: TGCGCCAGCAGCTTGGTCAGGGGAGGCGGACTAGCGGGGAGACTGCCCTTCTGGCAGTTCTTC
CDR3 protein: CASSLVRGGGLAGRLPFWQFF

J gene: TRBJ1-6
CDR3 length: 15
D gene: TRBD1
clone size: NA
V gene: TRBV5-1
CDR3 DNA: TGCGCCAGCAGCCCCGGGGACAGTCAAATTACACCCCTCCACTTT
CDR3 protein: CASSPGDSQITPLHF

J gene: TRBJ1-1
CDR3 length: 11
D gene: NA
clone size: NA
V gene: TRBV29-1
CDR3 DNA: TGCAGAACTGACAGGAACACTGAAGCTTTCTTT
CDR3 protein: CRTDRNTEAFF

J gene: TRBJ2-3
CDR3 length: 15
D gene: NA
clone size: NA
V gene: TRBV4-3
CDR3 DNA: TGCGCCAGCAGCCACTCTAGAATGGAAACAGATACGCAGTATTTT
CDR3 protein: CASSHSRMETDTQYF

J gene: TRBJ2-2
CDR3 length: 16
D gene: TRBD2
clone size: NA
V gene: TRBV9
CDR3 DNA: TGTGCCAGCAGCCCCAGTAGCGGGAGGGCAACCGGGGAGCTGTTTTTT
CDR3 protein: CASSPSSGRATGELFF

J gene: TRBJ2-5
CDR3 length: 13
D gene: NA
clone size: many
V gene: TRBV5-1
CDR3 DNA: TGCGCCAGCAGGATTGGACTTGACGAGACCCAGTACTTC
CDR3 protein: CASRIGLDETQYF

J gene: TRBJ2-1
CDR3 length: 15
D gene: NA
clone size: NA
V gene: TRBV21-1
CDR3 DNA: TGTGCCAGCAGCACAAGCGGGAGCTCATCAAGTGAGCAGTTCTTC
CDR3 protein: CASSTSGSSSSEQFF

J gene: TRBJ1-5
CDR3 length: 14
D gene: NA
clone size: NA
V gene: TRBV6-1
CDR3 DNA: TGTGCCAGCAAAGCTTCGAGGGACAATCAGCCCCAGCATTTT
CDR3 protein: CASKASRDNQPQHF

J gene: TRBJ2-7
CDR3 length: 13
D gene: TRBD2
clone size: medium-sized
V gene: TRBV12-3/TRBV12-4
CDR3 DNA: TGTGCCAGCAGTTGGACTAGCTTCAGCGAGCAGTACTTC
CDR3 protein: CASSWTSFSEQYF

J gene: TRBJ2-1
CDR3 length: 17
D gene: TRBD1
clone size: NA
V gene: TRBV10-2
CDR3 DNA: TGCGCCAGCAGTGAGTCGAATTTTGGACAGGGGGTCCATGAGCAGTTCTTC
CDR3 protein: CASSESNFGQGVHEQFF

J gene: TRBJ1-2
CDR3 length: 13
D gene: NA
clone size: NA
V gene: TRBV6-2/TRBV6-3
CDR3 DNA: TGTGCCAGCAGTTACGAAGTTAACTATGGCTACACCTTC
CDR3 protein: CASSYEVNYGYTF

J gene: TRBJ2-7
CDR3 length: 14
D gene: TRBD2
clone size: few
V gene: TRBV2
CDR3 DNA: TGTGCCAGCAGTATGACTAGCGGGATGAAGGAGCAGTACTTC
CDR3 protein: CASSMTSGMKEQYF

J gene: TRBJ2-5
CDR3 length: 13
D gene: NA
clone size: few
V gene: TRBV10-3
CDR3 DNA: TGTGCCACCGCTGACGCAGGCAAAGAGACCCAGTACTTC
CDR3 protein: CATADAGKETQYF

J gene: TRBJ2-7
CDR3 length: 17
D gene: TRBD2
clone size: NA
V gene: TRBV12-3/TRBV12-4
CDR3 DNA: TGTGCCAGCAGCTCAAGCCGGCGGGAGGGCCAATCCTACGAGCAGTACTTC
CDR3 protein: CASSSSRREGQSYEQYF

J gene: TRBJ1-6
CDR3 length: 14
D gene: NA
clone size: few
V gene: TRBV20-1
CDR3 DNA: TGCAGTGCCTGGGGGGGACGGATCAATTCACCCCTCCACTTT
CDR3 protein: CSAWGGRINSPLHF

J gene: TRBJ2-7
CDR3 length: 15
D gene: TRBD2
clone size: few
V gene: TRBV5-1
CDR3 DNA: TGCGCCAGCAGTTTGGGGGAGGGGCGCTACTACGAGCAGTACTTC
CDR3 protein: CASSLGEGRYYEQYF

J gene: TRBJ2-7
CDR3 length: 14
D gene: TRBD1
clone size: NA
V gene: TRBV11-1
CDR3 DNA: TGTGCCAGCAGCCTAAGGACAGGGGGCTACGAGCAGTACTTC
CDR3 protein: CASSLRTGGYEQYF

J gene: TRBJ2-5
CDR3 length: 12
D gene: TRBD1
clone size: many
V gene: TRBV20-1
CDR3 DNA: TGCAGTGCTAGAGGGGACAGTTGGACCCAGTACTTC
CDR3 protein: CSARGDSWTQYF